The 4 T cell receptor beta chains below all came from one sample that was sequenced in a study of PD-1 blockade in mismatch repair-deficient tumors (dated by TCRdb to 2017 to 2019). The library came from the immunoSEQ multiplex PCR assay. TCRdb stores this immuneACCESS table with in-frame sequences only. Part of the clones is absent; in the studies checked, under half of the shortfall reflects unresolved V genes, and no reason is known for the rest. This sample holds about 23,000 clones; around 80% were observed only once. The leading ten clones occupy 20% of the sample. Per the publication, the time point label means: peripheral blood 12 weeks after first pembrolizumab dose. The specimen comprised peripheral blood, sampled 12 weeks after starting pembrolizumab. All receptors come from an adult with mismatch repair-deficient cancer.

The chain has TRBV4-1 and TRBJ2-3; D is undetermined. This CDR3 has 17 residues. V dropped 1 base and J dropped 2 bases, with 16 bases sitting between them. Germline lookup yields CDR1 MGHRA and CDR2 YSYEKL. CDR3 nucleotides: TGCGCCAGCAGCCAAGTTTATTTGGGCTCCCACACAGATACGCAGTATTTT. Amino acids: CASSQVYLGSHTDTQYF.

This clone was seen once. This chain joins TRBV7-3 and TRBJ2-7; tentatively, D is TRBD1 (5 bases). The germline V gene encodes CDR1 SGHTA and CDR2 FQGTGA. The germline V and J ends were trimmed by 0 bases and 6 bases, with 12 bases remaining between them. This CDR3 has 14 amino acids. The CDR3, as DNA: TGTGCCAGCAGCTTAACAGGGGATTCTCTCGAGCAGTACTTC. Amino acid sequence: CASSLTGDSLEQYF.

CDR3 sequence reads: CASSSREMPFF. CDR3 bases: TGTGCCAGCAGTTCCAGGGAGATGCCTTTCTTT. The chain uses TRBV6-5 and TRBJ1-1, with D perhaps TRBD1 (5 bases). The germline gives CDR1 MNHEY, CDR2 SVGAGI. Trimming took 4 bases from V and 12 from J, leaving 12 bases between them. The length of the CDR3 is 11 residues.

A single count supports this clone. The chain links TRBV4-3 to TRBJ2-7; D remains unclear. V lost 0 bases, J lost 1 base, and 13 bases lay in between. This CDR3 spans 16 amino acids. CDR1 is LGHNA and CDR2 is YSLEER in the germline V gene. The CDR3 region is CASSQDNRYRSYEQYF. The CDR3 nucleotides read TGCGCCAGCAGCCAAGATAACCGTTACCGGTCCTACGAGCAGTACTTC.